These T cell receptor beta chains were read from a single sample in a study of OX40 agonist ivuxolimab in advanced cancers. Clones were read by immunoSEQ multiplex PCR, and TCRdb kept only the in-frame ones, dropping some. The sample contains more than 50,000 clones, around 88% of which appear only once. The sequencing here drew on CD4+ or CD8+ T cells sorted from blood, taken in a trial of the OX40 agonist ivuxolimab. The receptors derive from an adult with an advanced solid tumor such as melanoma, head and neck, liver or kidney cancer. Both conserved end residues are trimmed from each CDR3. The size entry is marked missing in some rows and otherwise reads once, few, many or a size class.

TRBV28	TRBJ2-5	NA	ASSLGTAQETQY
TRBV6-1	TRBJ1-1	NA	ASRPGAGWTEAF
TRBV4-1	TRBJ2-7	NA	ASSQFYGSPNEQY
TRBV7-2	TRBJ2-7	NA	ASSLRDFLPYEQY
TRBV7-6	TRBJ2-5	NA	ASSSRPTRTHQETQY
TRBV6-1	TRBJ1-5	NA	ASSGVWQGGNQPQH
TRBV7-9	TRBJ2-5	NA	ASSPGGQETQY
TRBV18	TRBJ2-3	NA	ASSPGQGIHTQY
TRBV14	TRBJ1-2	few	ASSQLRGGYGYT
TRBV7-8	TRBJ2-7	few	ASRGTEDFYEQY
TRBV7-2	TRBJ2-3	once	ASGASGSTDTQY
TRBV30	TRBJ2-2	NA	AWSYPGGAGGELF
TRBV5-1	TRBJ2-1	NA	ASSLAGSGFSYNEQF
TRBV2	TRBJ1-6	NA	ASRQGDSPLH
TRBV28	TRBJ2-5	NA	ASTNIVGGQGQETQY
TRBV20-1	TRBJ2-2	NA	SATWAGELF
TRBV5-1	TRBJ2-1	NA	ASSHSGGASNEQF
TRBV7-2	TRBJ2-5	NA	ASSLDRLEWSGGETQY
TRBV2	TRBJ1-4	NA	ASSPPAGTGVGEKLF
TRBV4-3	TRBJ2-2	NA	ASSQEGSTGELF
TRBV28	TRBJ2-7	NA	ASSGRDRYEQY
TRBV5-1	TRBJ2-5	NA	ASSSQGGQETQY
TRBV30	TRBJ2-1	medium-sized	AWRLAGASGNEQF
TRBV5-1	TRBJ2-3	NA	ASSLAGLGTDTQY
TRBV6-5	TRBJ1-5	NA	ASGGTGGNQPQH
TRBV7-7	TRBJ2-1	NA	ASASGRGSDNEQF
TRBV5-6	TRBJ2-1	NA	ASSLDGGHYNEQF
TRBV30	TRBJ2-2	NA	AWIGDTGELF